This entry is about one TCR beta chain. This entry is derived from a study of blood T cell repertoires in COVID-19. Original analysis: For nucleated cells, counts were estimated from reference gene primer amplification. The method was immunoSEQ multiplex PCR; TCRdb's version includes in-frame clones alone and lacks a portion of them. That table gives V, J and clone size, and the DNA gave D and trimming. The sample records about 14,000 clones, 65% to 90% being singletons. V was clipped by 2 bases and J by 7 bases, with 20 bases between them. Germline-derived CDR1 and CDR2 are LNHDA and SQIVND (reference sequence). The CDR3 sequence is 17 residues long.

This chain connects TRBV19 to TRBJ1-4; D possibly corresponds to TRBD1 (5 bases). The specimen was peripheral blood. The TCR was taken from a man at least 80 years old with acute or convalescent COVID-19. Here the CDR3 reads CASSILAGRVPSEKLFF. In DNA form, the CDR3 reads TGTGCCAGTAGTATATTGGCAGGGAGGGTACCCAGTGAAAAACTGTTTTTT.